The TCR beta chain described here comes from a study of T-cell reconstitution after alpha-beta-depleted transplantation in children. Study outcomes and limitations: Several hundred expanded graft clones reportedly supplied alpha-beta T cells about two months after transplant. Surviving recipient T cells and thymic progenitors underlay high day-60 TCRbeta diversity in some patients. From newly produced T cells came most of the T-cell counts and diversity one year after transplant.

With 2 bases clipped from V and 0 bases from J, the junction kept 12 bases outside the gene matches. Germline V gene sequence: CDR1 DFQATT, CDR2 SNEGSKA (reference sequence). This CDR3 is built from 19 residues. A TCRbeta library incorporating unique molecular identifiers was prepared. TCRdb re-analysed the PCR reads in MiXCR, keeping a single row per CDR3 protein. Altogether some 840,000 distinct CDR3 sequences are present, approximately 15% being singletons, with the ten largest covering approximately 4.5%. This clonotype was seen a few times. No antigen is known for it. This clonotype was obtained from a male patient between 10 and 17 years old who had a stem cell transplant for acute lymphoblastic leukemia, so the T cells may come from the graft donor. The chain couples TRBV20-1 to TRBJ2-1, with 11 bases lining up with TRBD2. Sample: PBMCs, mostly from graft donor cells, taken 360 days after TCRalphabeta/CD19-depleted stem cell transplant. DNA of the CDR3: TGCAGTGCTAGATTTGGGACTAGCGGAGGGCCCGTCTCCTACAATGAGCAGTTCTTC. Translation gives CSARFGTSGGPVSYNEQFF.